Listed below are T cell receptor beta chains from one sample, sequenced in a study of blood T cell repertoires in COVID-19. Measured with immunoSEQ multiplex PCR; TCRdb has only the in-frame clones, and not every one. The sample shows 120,000 to 150,000 clones, about 90% of them seen only once. Sequencing was performed on peripheral blood. The receptor source for this set is a human donor in a cohort sampled during active COVID-19. The CDR3 runs from the conserved cysteine through the conserved F or W. D genes are given only for firm matches.

TRBJ1-2 | NA | 17 | TRBV28 | CASSLSLWGGSISGYTF | TGTGCCAGCAGTTTATCGCTGTGGGGGGGCTCGATCAGTGGCTACACCTTC
TRBJ2-1 | TRBD2 | 16 | TRBV7-8 | CASSSILAGAINEQFF | TGTGCCAGCAGCTCCATCCTAGCGGGAGCTATTAATGAGCAGTTCTTC
TRBJ1-2 | TRBD1 | 17 | TRBV19 | CASSPGTGVRANYGYTF | TGTGCCAGTAGCCCAGGGACAGGCGTACGAGCTAACTATGGCTACACCTTC
TRBJ2-5 | NA | 15 | TRBV9 | CASSAGDSGPRTQYF | TGTGCCAGCAGCGCTGGAGACTCCGGCCCCAGGACCCAGTACTTC
TRBJ2-7 | TRBD2 | 15 | TRBV3-1/TRBV3-2 | CASSPGLAGDYEQYF | TGTGCCAGCAGCCCGGGACTAGCGGGCGACTACGAGCAGTACTTC
TRBJ1-1 | NA | 13 | TRBV29-1 | CSVEGRAHTEAFF | TGCAGCGTTGAAGGCAGGGCGCACACTGAAGCTTTCTTT
TRBJ2-7 | NA | 16 | TRBV9 | CASSPQARGLSYEQYF | TGTGCCAGCAGCCCCCAGGCTCGGGGGTTATCCTACGAGCAGTACTTC
TRBJ1-5 | TRBD1 | 14 | TRBV28 | CASSGTGANQPQHF | TGTGCCAGCAGTGGGACAGGGGCTAATCAGCCCCAGCATTTT
TRBJ2-7 | TRBD1 | 15 | TRBV28 | CASSRPGQGFHEQYF | TGTGCCAGCAGTCGGCCGGGACAGGGGTTCCACGAGCAGTACTTC
TRBJ1-5 | TRBD1 | 13 | TRBV6-6 | CASSYGTEGPQHF | TGTGCCAGCAGTTACGGGACAGAGGGGCCCCAGCATTTT
TRBJ2-1 | NA | 14 | TRBV29-1 | CSVAAGVSYNEQFF | TGCAGCGTTGCGGCAGGGGTCTCCTACAATGAGCAGTTCTTC
TRBJ2-5 | TRBD2 | 15 | TRBV7-3 | CASSPTGGWQETQYF | TGTGCCAGCAGCCCGACGGGAGGGTGGCAAGAGACCCAGTACTTC
TRBJ1-5 | TRBD1 | 15 | TRBV6-5 | CASSRGQNSNQPQHF | TGTGCCAGCTCCCGGGGACAGAATAGCAATCAGCCCCAGCATTTT
TRBJ1-4 | NA | 13 | TRBV7-2 | CASSFRLNEKLFF | TGTGCCAGCAGCTTCCGACTTAATGAAAAACTGTTTTTT
TRBJ2-3 | NA | 18 | TRBV29-1 | CSVSRRGRGLQSTDTQYF | TGCAGCGTTTCCAGGAGGGGGCGCGGACTCCAAAGCACAGATACGCAGTATTTT
TRBJ2-1 | TRBD1 | 13 | TRBV29-1 | CSLGDRGSNEQFF | TGCAGCCTGGGGGACAGGGGGTCGAATGAGCAGTTCTTC
TRBJ2-1 | NA | 13 | TRBV7-2 | CASAPVPGNEQFF | TGTGCCAGCGCCCCGGTCCCAGGCAATGAGCAGTTCTTC
TRBJ1-5 | NA | 15 | TRBV5-1 | CASSLETGADQPQHF | TGCGCCAGCAGCTTGGAGACTGGGGCGGATCAGCCCCAGCATTTT